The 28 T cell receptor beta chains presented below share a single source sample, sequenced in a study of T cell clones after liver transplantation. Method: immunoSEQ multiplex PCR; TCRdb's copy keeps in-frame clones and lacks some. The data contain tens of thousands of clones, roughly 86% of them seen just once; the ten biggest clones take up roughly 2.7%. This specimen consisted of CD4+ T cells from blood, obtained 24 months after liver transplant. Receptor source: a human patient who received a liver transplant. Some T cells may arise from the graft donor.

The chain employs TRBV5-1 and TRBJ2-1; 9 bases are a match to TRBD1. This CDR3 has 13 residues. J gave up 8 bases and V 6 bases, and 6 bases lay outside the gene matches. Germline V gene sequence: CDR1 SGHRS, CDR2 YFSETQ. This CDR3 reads CASTGTGRDEQFF. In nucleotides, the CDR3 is TGCGCCAGCACCGGGACAGGGCGGGATGAGCAGTTCTTC.

CDR3 in amino acids: CASRTTSSGNNEQFF. The CDR3 DNA follows: TGTGCCAGCAGGACTACTAGTTCCGGGAACAATGAGCAGTTCTTC. The rearrangement links TRBV25-1 to TRBJ2-1; weak D call: TRBD2 (5 bases). The V gene's germline CDR1 is MGHDK and CDR2 SYGVNS. The CDR3 is 15 amino acids. Trimming took off 6 bases at V and 5 bases at J, with 17 bases between the two ends.

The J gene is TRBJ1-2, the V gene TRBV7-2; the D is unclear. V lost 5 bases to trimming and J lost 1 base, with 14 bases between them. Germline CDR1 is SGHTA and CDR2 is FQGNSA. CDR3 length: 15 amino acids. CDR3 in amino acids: CASSPGGSLNYGYTF. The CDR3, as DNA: TGTGCCAGCAGCCCTGGAGGGTCTCTTAACTATGGCTACACCTTC.

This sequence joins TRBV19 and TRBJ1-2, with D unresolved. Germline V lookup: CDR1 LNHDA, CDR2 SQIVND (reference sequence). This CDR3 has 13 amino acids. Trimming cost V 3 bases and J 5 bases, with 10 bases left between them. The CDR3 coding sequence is TGTGCCAGTAGTATCGTAGGGCTGTATGGCTACACCTTC. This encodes CASSIVGLYGYTF. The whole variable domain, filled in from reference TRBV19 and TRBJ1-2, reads DGGITQSPKYLFRKEGQNVTLSCEQNLNHDAMYWYRQDPGQGLRLIYYSQIVNDFQKGDIAEGYSVSREKKESFPLTVTSAQKNPTAFYLCASSIVGLYGYTFGSGTRLTVV.

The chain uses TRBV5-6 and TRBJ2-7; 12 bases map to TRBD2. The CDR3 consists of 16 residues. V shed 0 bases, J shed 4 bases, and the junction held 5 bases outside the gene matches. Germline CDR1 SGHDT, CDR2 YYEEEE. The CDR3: CASSLESLAGGYEQYF. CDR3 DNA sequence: TGTGCCAGCAGCTTGGAATCCCTAGCGGGAGGGTACGAGCAGTACTTC.

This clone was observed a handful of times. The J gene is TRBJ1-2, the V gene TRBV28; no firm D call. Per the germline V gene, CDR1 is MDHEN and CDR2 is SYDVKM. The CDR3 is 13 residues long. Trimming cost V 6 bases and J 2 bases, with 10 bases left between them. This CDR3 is CASRTRTNYGYTF. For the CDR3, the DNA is TGTGCCAGCAGGACACGAACCAACTATGGCTACACCTTC.

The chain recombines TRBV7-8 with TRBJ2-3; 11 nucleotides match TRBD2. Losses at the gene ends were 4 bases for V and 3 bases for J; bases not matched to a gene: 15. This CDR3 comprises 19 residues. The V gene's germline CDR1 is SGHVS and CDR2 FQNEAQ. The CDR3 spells CASSSRIIAGGPLTDTQYF. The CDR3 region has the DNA TGTGCCAGCAGCTCGCGCATCATAGCGGGAGGGCCCTTGACAGATACGCAGTATTTT.

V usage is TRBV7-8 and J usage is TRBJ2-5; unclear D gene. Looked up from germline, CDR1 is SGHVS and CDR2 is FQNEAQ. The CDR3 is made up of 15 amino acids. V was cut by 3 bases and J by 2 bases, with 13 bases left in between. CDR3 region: CASSFSRLQQETQYF. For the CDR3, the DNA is TGTGCCAGCAGCTTTAGTCGTTTGCAGCAAGAGACCCAGTACTTC.

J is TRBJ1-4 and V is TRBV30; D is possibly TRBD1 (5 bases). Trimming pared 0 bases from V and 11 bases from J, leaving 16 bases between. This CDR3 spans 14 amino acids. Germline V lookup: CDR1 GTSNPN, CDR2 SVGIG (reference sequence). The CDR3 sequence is CAWSVLAPRGKLFF. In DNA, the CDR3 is TGTGCCTGGAGTGTACTCGCCCCTCGGGGGAAACTGTTTTTT.

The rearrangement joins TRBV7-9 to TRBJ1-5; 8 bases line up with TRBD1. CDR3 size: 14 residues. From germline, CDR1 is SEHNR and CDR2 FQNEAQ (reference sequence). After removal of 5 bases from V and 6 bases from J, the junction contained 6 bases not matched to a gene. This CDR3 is CASSQGTGPQPQHF. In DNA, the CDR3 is TGTGCCAGCAGCCAAGGGACAGGACCTCAGCCCCAGCATTTT.

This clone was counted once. The chain's CDR3 is CASSLERRGGQPQHF. The CDR3 DNA follows: TGTGCCAGCAGCTTAGAAAGACGGGGCGGTCAGCCCCAGCATTTT. V is TRBV7-2 and J is TRBJ1-5, with TRBD1 as a possible D gene (5 bases). Trimming stripped 1 base from V and 6 bases from J, with 13 bases between. The CDR3 has 15 amino acids. Germline lookup yields CDR1 SGHTA and CDR2 FQGNSA.

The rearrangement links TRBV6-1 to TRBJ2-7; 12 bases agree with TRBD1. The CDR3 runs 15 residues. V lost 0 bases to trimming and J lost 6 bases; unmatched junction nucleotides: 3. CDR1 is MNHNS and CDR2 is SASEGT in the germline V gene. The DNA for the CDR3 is TGTGCCAGCAGTGAAGCCGGGACAGGGGGCGCCGAGCAGTACTTC. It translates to CASSEAGTGGAEQYF.

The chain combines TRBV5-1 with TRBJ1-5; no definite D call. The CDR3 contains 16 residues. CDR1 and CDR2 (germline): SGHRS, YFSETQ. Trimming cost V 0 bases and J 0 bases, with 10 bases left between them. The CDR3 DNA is TGCGCCAGCAGCTTGGGGTACGGAGATAGCAATCAGCCCCAGCATTTT. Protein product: CASSLGYGDSNQPQHF.

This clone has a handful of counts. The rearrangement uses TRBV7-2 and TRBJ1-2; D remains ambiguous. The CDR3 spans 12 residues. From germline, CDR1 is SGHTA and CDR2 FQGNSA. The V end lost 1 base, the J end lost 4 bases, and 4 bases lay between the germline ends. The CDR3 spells CASSLDSYGYTF. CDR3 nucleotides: TGTGCCAGCAGCTTAGACAGCTATGGCTACACCTTC.

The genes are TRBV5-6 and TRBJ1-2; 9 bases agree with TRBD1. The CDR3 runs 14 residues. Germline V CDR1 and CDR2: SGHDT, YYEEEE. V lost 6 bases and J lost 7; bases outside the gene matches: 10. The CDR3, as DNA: TGTGCCAGCACTTGGGACAGGGTAGGTGGTGGCTACACCTTC. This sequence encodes CASTWDRVGGGYTF.

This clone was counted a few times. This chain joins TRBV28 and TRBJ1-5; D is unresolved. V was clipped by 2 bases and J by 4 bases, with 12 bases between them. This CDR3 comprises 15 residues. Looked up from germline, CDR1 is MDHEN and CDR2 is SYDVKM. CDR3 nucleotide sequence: TGTGCCAGCAGTTTACTAACGTGGGGAAATCAGCCCCAGCATTTT. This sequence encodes CASSLLTWGNQPQHF.

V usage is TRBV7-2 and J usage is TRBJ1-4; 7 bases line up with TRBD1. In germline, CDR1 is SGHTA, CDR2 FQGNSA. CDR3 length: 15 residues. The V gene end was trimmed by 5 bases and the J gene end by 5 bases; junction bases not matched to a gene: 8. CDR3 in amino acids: CASSTTTGTNEKLFF. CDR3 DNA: TGTGCCAGCAGCACGACGACAGGGACCAATGAAAAACTGTTTTTT.

CDR3 in DNA: TGTGCCAGCAGCTCCGGGTCACGGGGGACTGAAGCTTTCTTT. It codes for CASSSGSRGTEAFF. The rearrangement joins TRBV5-6 to TRBJ1-1, with a possible D match to TRBD1 (5 bases). The ends were cut back, 3 bases at V and 5 bases at J, with 14 bases in the middle. The length of the CDR3 is 14 residues. Germline V gene sequence: CDR1 SGHDT, CDR2 YYEEEE.

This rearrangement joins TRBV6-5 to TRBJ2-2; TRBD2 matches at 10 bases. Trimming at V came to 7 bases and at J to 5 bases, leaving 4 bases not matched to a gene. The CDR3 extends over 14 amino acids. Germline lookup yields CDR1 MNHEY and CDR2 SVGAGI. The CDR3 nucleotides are TGTGCCAGCACTAGCGGGGGAAGGACCGGGGAGCTGTTTTTT. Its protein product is CASTSGGRTGELFF.

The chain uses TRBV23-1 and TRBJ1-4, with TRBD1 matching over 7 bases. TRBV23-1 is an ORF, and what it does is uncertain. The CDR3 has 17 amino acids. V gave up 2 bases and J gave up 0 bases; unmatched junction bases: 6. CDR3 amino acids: CASSQDRVEATNEKLFF. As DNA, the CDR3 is TGCGCCAGCAGTCAAGACAGGGTGGAAGCAACTAATGAAAAACTGTTTTTT.

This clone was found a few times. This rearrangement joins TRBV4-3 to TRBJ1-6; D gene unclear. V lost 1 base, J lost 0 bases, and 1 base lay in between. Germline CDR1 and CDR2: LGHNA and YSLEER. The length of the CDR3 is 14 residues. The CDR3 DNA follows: TGCGCCAGCAGCCAAGCCTCCTATAATTCACCCCTCCACTTT. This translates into CASSQASYNSPLHF.

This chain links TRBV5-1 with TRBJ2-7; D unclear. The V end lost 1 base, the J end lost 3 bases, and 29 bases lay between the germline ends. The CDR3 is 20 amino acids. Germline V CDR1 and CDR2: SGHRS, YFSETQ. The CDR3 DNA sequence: TGCGCCAGCAGCTTGCGCGCCGCTACTGTCCTCCCCACGGCTGGCTACGAGCAGTACTTC. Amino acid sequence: CASSLRAATVLPTAGYEQYF.

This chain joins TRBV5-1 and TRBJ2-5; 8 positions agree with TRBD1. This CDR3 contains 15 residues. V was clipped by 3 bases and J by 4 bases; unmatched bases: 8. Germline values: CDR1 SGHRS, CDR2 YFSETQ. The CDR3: CASSSLGQAVETQYF. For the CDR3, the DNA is TGCGCCAGCAGCTCGCTGGGACAGGCGGTAGAGACCCAGTACTTC.

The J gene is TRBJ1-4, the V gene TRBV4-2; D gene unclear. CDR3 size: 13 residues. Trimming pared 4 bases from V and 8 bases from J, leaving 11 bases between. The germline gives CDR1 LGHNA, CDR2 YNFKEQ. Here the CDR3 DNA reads TGTGCCAGCAGCCCGGTAGGAGGAGAAAAACTGTTTTTT. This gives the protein CASSPVGGEKLFF.

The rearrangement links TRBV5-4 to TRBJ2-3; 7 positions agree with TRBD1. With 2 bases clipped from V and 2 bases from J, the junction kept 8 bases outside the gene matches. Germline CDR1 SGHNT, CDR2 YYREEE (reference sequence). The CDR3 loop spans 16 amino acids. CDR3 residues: CASSLPRGPSTDTQYF. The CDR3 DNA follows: TGTGCCAGCAGCTTACCAAGGGGGCCTTCCACAGATACGCAGTATTTT.

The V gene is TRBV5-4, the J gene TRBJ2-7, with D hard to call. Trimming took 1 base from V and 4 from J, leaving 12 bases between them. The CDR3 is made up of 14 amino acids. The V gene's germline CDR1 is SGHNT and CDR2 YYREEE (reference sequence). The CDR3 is CASSLSYPGYEQYF. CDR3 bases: TGTGCCAGCAGCTTGTCGTACCCCGGGTACGAGCAGTACTTC.

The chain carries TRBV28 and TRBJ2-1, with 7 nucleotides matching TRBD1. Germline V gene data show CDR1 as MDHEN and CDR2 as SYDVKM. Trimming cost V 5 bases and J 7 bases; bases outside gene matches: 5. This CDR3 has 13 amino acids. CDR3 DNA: TGTGCCAGCAGTACACTACAGGGGAATGAGCAGTTCTTC. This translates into CASSTLQGNEQFF.

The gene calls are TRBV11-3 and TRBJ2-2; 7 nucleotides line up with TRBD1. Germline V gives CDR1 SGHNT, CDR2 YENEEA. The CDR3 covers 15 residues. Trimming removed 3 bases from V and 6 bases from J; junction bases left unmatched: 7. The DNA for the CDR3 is TGTGCCAGCAGCTTTAAACAGGGGCAGGCCGGGGAGCTGTTTTTT. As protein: CASSFKQGQAGELFF. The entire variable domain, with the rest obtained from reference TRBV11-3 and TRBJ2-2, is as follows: EAGVVQSPRYKIIEKKQPVAFWCNPISGHNTLYWYLQNLGQGPELLIRYENEEAVDDSQLPKDRFSAERLKGVDSTLKIQPAELGDSAVYLCASSFKQGQAGELFFGEGSRLTVL.